One sample yielded the 15 T cell receptor beta chains listed below, sequenced in a study of OX40 agonist ivuxolimab in advanced cancers. Here immunoSEQ multiplex PCR was the method, and the copy in TCRdb shows in-frame clones only, minus some. The profile shows under 100,000 clones, roughly 89% of them singletons. The material sequenced was CD4+ or CD8+ T cells sorted from blood, taken in a trial of the OX40 agonist ivuxolimab. The receptors stem from an adult with an advanced solid tumor such as melanoma, head and neck, liver or kidney cancer.

This chain links TRBV7-2 with TRBJ2-1, with TRBD1 matching over 9 bases. Trimming removed 1 base from V and 5 bases from J; junction bases left unmatched: 3. CDR1 SGHTA and CDR2 FQGNSA come from the germline V gene. The CDR3 extends over 15 amino acids. DNA of the CDR3: TGTGCCAGCAGCTTAGGACAGGGGGTCCACAATGAGCAGTTCTTC. As protein: CASSLGQGVHNEQFF.

The J gene is TRBJ2-2, the V gene TRBV4-3, with a tentative D call TRBD1 (6 bases). The CDR3 is 13 amino acids. Per the germline V gene, CDR1 is LGHNA and CDR2 is YSLEER. The ends were cut back, 3 bases at V and 13 bases at J, with 15 bases in the middle. CDR3 sequence: CASSQTTGSGLFF. In DNA form, the CDR3 reads TGCGCCAGCAGCCAGACCACAGGGTCGGGGCTGTTTTTT.

This rearrangement joins TRBV7-9 to TRBJ1-5; D not resolved. Trimming pared 4 bases from V and 3 bases from J, leaving 13 bases between. Germline values: CDR1 SEHNR, CDR2 FQNEAQ (reference sequence). This CDR3 contains 15 residues. This chain's CDR3 is CASSYPGDLNQPQHF. The DNA of the CDR3 is TGTGCCAGCAGCTATCCCGGGGATCTCAATCAGCCCCAGCATTTT. The full variable domain, rest sourced from reference TRBV7-9 and TRBJ1-5, is DTGVSQNPRHKITKRGQNVTFRCDPISEHNRLYWYRQTLGQGPEFLTYFQNEAQLEKSRLLSDRFSAERPKGSFSTLEIQRTEQGDSAMYLCASSYPGDLNQPQHFGDGTRLSIL.

The chain couples TRBV5-4 to TRBJ2-7, with TRBD2 identical over 16 bases. V dropped 4 bases and J dropped 4; count of bases not matched to a gene: 5. Germline CDR1 and CDR2: SGHNT and YYREEE (reference sequence). This CDR3 spans 16 amino acids. CDR3 in DNA: TGTGCCAGCAGCCGGGGACTAGCGGGAGGGAGGTACGAGCAGTACTTC. Amino acids: CASSRGLAGGRYEQYF.

This chain connects TRBV9 to TRBJ2-7; 9 bases align to TRBD1. From germline, CDR1 is SGDLS and CDR2 YYNGEE. Trimming cost V 0 bases and J 5 bases; bases outside gene matches: 15. This CDR3 contains 18 residues. The CDR3 spells CASSVGSRWGQGRNEQYF. The CDR3 bases are TGTGCCAGCAGCGTAGGATCACGGTGGGGACAGGGCAGGAACGAGCAGTACTTC.

As concerns this clone: Within the sample, other DNA sequences also encode this same CDR3. CDR3 in DNA: TGTGCCAGTAGTATTGGCAGGGAAACTGAAGCTTTCTTT. This sequence encodes CASSIGRETEAFF. The V and J genes are TRBV19 and TRBJ1-1; maybe TRBD1 (5 bases). Trimming left V 3 bases short and J 5 bases short, with 10 bases between. The germline V gene encodes CDR1 LNHDA and CDR2 SQIVND (reference sequence). This CDR3 has 13 residues.

The chain is built from TRBV27 and TRBJ2-7, with 7 bases lining up with TRBD1. CDR3 length: 14 amino acids. Germline CDR1 reads MNHEY; CDR2 reads SMNVEV (reference sequence). With 7 bases clipped from V and 2 bases from J, the junction kept 8 bases outside the gene matches. CDR3 protein: CASNFRDRPYEQYF. The CDR3 nucleotides read TGTGCCAGCAATTTCCGGGACAGACCCTACGAGCAGTACTTC.

V is TRBV5-1 and J is TRBJ2-7; TRBD1 aligns across 8 bases. The junction had 6 bases not matched to a gene; V was cut back by 4 bases and J by 3 bases. The CDR3 is made up of 14 amino acids. Germline V lookup: CDR1 SGHRS, CDR2 YFSETQ. This CDR3 reads CASSPDRVVYEQYF. DNA of the CDR3: TGCGCCAGCAGCCCGGACAGGGTCGTCTACGAGCAGTACTTC.

This clone was seen once. The chain joins TRBV30 to TRBJ2-1; TRBD1 agrees at 7 bases. CDR1 GTSNPN and CDR2 SVGIG come from the germline V gene (reference sequence). Trimming at V came to 4 bases and at J to 10 bases, leaving 13 bases not matched to a gene. There are 14 residues in the CDR3. The CDR3 DNA follows: TGTGCCTGGACGGCCACAGGGGCATCGCGGGAGCAGTTCTTC. Its protein product is CAWTATGASREQFF.

V gene TRBV9 combines with J gene TRBJ2-1; 9 bases are a match to TRBD1. Germline values: CDR1 SGDLS, CDR2 YYNGEE. This CDR3 spans 15 amino acids. The V gene end was trimmed by 0 bases and the J gene end by 6 bases; junction bases not matched to a gene: 4. For the CDR3, the DNA is TGTGCCAGCAGCGTAGAGGGACAGGGAACCAATGAGCAGTTCTTC. It encodes CASSVEGQGTNEQFF.

The gene calls are TRBV5-1 and TRBJ1-1, with a possible D match to TRBD1 (5 bases). V lost 3 bases and J 4 bases, leaving 13 bases between the germline ends. The CDR3 consists of 14 residues. Germline-derived CDR1 and CDR2 are SGHRS and YFSETQ. CDR3 coding DNA: TGCGCCAGCAGCTCGGGGAGGGGCGGCACTGAAGCTTTCTTT. Translating it yields CASSSGRGGTEAFF. Supplemented by reference TRBV5-1 and TRBJ1-1, the full variable domain reads KAGVTQTPRYLIKTRGQQVTLSCSPISGHRSVSWYQQTPGQGLQFLFEYFSETQRNKGNFPGRFSGRQFSNSRSEMNVSTLELGDSALYLCASSSGRGGTEAFFGQGTRLTVV.

This chain links TRBV5-1 with TRBJ2-7; TRBD2 matches 8 bases. Germline V gives CDR1 SGHRS, CDR2 YFSETQ. V gave up 4 bases and J gave up 5 bases; unmatched junction bases: 2. The CDR3 runs to 12 residues. The CDR3 here is CASSAREDEQYF. The CDR3 nucleotides read TGCGCCAGCAGCGCGCGGGAGGACGAGCAGTACTTC.

The chain is built from TRBV9 and TRBJ2-7; perhaps TRBD1 as D (5 bases). The length of the CDR3 is 13 residues. V was trimmed by 3 bases and J by 5 bases, leaving 12 bases between them. Germline lookup yields CDR1 SGDLS and CDR2 YYNGEE. The CDR3 reads CASSAGFRNEQYF. The CDR3 DNA sequence: TGTGCCAGCAGCGCAGGGTTTCGCAACGAGCAGTACTTC.

The sample holds a few counts of this clone. Here the CDR3 DNA reads TGTGCCACCAGCAGAGCCCAGGGGGTATATCGAGGCTACACCTTC. Amino acid sequence: CATSRAQGVYRGYTF. The rearrangement links TRBV15 to TRBJ1-2, with 7 bases fitting TRBD1. Per germline, CDR1 LNHNV and CDR2 YYDKDF (reference sequence). The J segment lost 8 bases and the V segment lost 1 base, leaving 10 bases of the junction unmatched. This CDR3 has 15 amino acids. The full variable domain, its missing parts supplied by reference TRBV15 and TRBJ1-2, is DAMVIQNPRYQVTQFGKPVTLSCSQTLNHNVMYWYQQKSSQAPKLLFHYYDKDFNNEADTPDNFQSRRPNTSFCFLDIRSPGLGDTAMYLCATSRAQGVYRGYTFGSGTRLTVV.

In this sample, this clone turned up a few times. The J gene is TRBJ2-2, the V gene TRBV19; D uncertain. Germline V gene lookup returns CDR1 LNHDA and CDR2 SQIVND (reference sequence). The CDR3 totals 13 residues. The ends were cut back, 3 bases at V and 0 bases at J, with 2 bases in the middle. The CDR3 spells CASSIANTGELFF. The DNA for the CDR3 is TGTGCCAGTAGTATCGCGAACACCGGGGAGCTGTTTTTT. Looking up the rest from reference TRBV19 and TRBJ2-2 gives the full variable domain: DGGITQSPKYLFRKEGQNVTLSCEQNLNHDAMYWYRQDPGQGLRLIYYSQIVNDFQKGDIAEGYSVSREKKESFPLTVTSAQKNPTAFYLCASSIANTGELFFGEGSRLTVL.